This T cell receptor (beta chain) emerged from a study of T cell repertoires in cytomegalovirus infection. About the research overall: It was recently identified HLA-C-restricted and well-studied HLA-B-restricted CMV epitopes that the study used. Matching HLA type and CMV infection were both indicated by public TCR beta signatures. General observations from the study: Public TCR beta family frequency separated CMV-and-HLA carriers, including in an independent cohort. Ex vivo, HLA-C-restricted CMV-specific TCR beta clonotypes prevailed over the rest of the response.

Each CDR3 protein is one row after TCRdb ran MiXCR on the reads. The table has hundreds of thousands of distinct CDR3 sequences, roughly a third seen once. Comments on this clonotype: Its antigen remains unknown.

The receptor was derived from a human donor in good health (CMV status not recorded). Some clones in this sample may be carry-over from other donors' samples. The specimen was cultured PBMCs, collected from culture after CMV antigen stimulation.

CDR3 in DNA: TGCGCCAGCAGCCAAGGAGGCGGGAGGGGGAGACATACGCAGTATTTT. This gives the protein CASSQGGGRGRHTQYF. The chain uses TRBV4-3 and TRBJ2-3; 9 nucleotides align to TRBD2. The junction had 9 bases not matched to a gene; V was cut back by 1 base and J by 7 bases. Germline V gene sequence: CDR1 LGHNA, CDR2 YSLEER. The CDR3 is 16 amino acids.